The 23 T cell receptor beta chains presented below share a single source sample, sequenced in a study of cytomegalovirus exposure and HLA in healthy donors. The PCR contained 60 Vbeta and 13 Jbeta primers. Profiled with immunoSEQ multiplex PCR; TCRdb holds only in-frame clones, not every one. The repertoire consists of fewer than 150,000 clones, with about four fifths occurring once and the leading ten covering 7.5% to 10%. What was sequenced was PBMCs. The receptors were gathered from a female donor in good health and CMV-seropositive.

The J gene is TRBJ2-1, the V gene TRBV2; 7 bases fit TRBD1. Germline V gene data show CDR1 as SNHLY and CDR2 as FYNNEI. V dropped 7 bases and J dropped 2; count of bases not matched to a gene: 8. The CDR3 totals 15 residues. CDR3 nucleotides: TGTGCCAGCAAACCGACAGGGTGGGCCTACAATGAGCAGTTCTTC. Residues: CASKPTGWAYNEQFF.

J is TRBJ2-1 and V is TRBV7-9, with D perhaps matching TRBD1 (5 bases). The CDR3 is 16 residues long. Deletions cut 4 bases from V and 0 bases from J, with 13 bases between. Germline values: CDR1 SEHNR, CDR2 FQNEAQ (reference sequence). As DNA, the CDR3 is TGTGCCAGCAGCTCGAAACAGGTGAGCTCCTACAATGAGCAGTTCTTC. Encoded protein: CASSSKQVSSYNEQFF.

The V gene is TRBV27, the J gene TRBJ1-5; 7 bases align to TRBD1. The CDR3 length is 15 residues. After removal of 2 bases from V and 11 bases from J, the junction contained 12 bases not matched to a gene. Germline CDR1 and CDR2: MNHEY and SMNVEV (reference sequence). CDR3 sequence: CASSLRSGGYQAQHF. The DNA for the CDR3 is TGTGCCAGCAGTTTAAGGTCAGGGGGATATCAAGCCCAGCATTTT.

This clone was picked up a small number of times. V usage is TRBV30 and J usage is TRBJ1-1, with D possibly being TRBD1 (6 bases). This CDR3 contains 13 residues. V was cut by 1 base and J by 5 bases, with 11 bases left in between. CDR1 GTSNPN and CDR2 SVGIG come from the germline V gene (reference sequence). CDR3 nucleotide sequence: TGTGCCTGGAGTGCTGTGGGGGCAACTGAAGCTTTCTTT. Amino acid sequence: CAWSAVGATEAFF.

J is TRBJ2-7 and V is TRBV7-6, with a weak D call TRBD1 (5 bases). This CDR3 contains 14 residues. V lost 2 bases to trimming and J lost 3 bases, with 11 bases between them. The germline V gene encodes CDR1 SGHVS and CDR2 FNYEAQ. As DNA, the CDR3 is TGTGCCAGCAGCTTAACCCTAGACAGCTACGAGCAGTACTTC. Translation gives CASSLTLDSYEQYF.

This clone was counted once. The CDR3 sequence: CASSQCEEGTHEQYF. The CDR3 DNA sequence: TGCGCCAGCAGTCAATGTGAGGAGGGGACCCACGAGCAGTACTTC. The chain links TRBV23-1 to TRBJ2-7; possibly TRBD2 for D (6 bases). TRBV23-1 is sorted into the ORF group, with uncertain function. This CDR3 is built from 15 residues. V lost 1 base, J lost 5 bases, and 15 bases lay in between.

In its sample, this clone was seen a few times. V and J are TRBV7-9 and TRBJ1-2; a possible D gene is TRBD1 (6 bases). This CDR3 is 16 amino acids long. The V end lost 3 bases, the J end lost 4 bases, and 18 bases lay between the germline ends. The germline CDR1 and CDR2 sequences are SEHNR and FQNEAQ (reference sequence). The CDR3: CASSFGGPQASYGYTF. CDR3 in DNA: TGTGCCAGCAGCTTCGGGGGGCCACAGGCGAGCTATGGCTACACCTTC.

CDR3 amino acids: CASSLATGVYEQYF. In DNA, the CDR3 is TGCGCCAGCAGCTTGGCCACGGGGGTCTACGAGCAGTACTTC. The chain joins TRBV5-1 to TRBJ2-7, with D possibly TRBD2 on 6 matching bases. Germline loops: CDR1 SGHRS, CDR2 YFSETQ. This CDR3 is built from 14 residues. Trimming removed 0 bases at V and 3 bases at J, with 10 bases between.

The V call is TRBV7-2, the J call TRBJ1-1; 7 bases fit TRBD1. The CDR3 is 14 amino acids. After removal of 0 bases from V and 4 bases from J, the junction contained 2 bases not matched to a gene. Germline V gene data show CDR1 as SGHTA and CDR2 as FQGNSA. The CDR3 sequence: CASSLADRFTEAFF. CDR3 bases: TGTGCCAGCAGCTTAGCGGACAGGTTCACTGAAGCTTTCTTT.

This clone occurred once. The rearrangement links TRBV7-9 to TRBJ2-5, with unresolved D. The germline V gene encodes CDR1 SEHNR and CDR2 FQNEAQ (reference sequence). V gave up 3 bases and J gave up 4 bases, with 9 bases separating them. This CDR3 region has 13 residues. The DNA for the CDR3 is TGTGCCAGCAGCTTTTCTGCGTTAGAGACCCAGTACTTC. Translated, it gives CASSFSALETQYF.

This chain connects TRBV18 to TRBJ1-1, with TRBD1 identical over 8 bases. CDR1 is KGHSH and CDR2 is LQKENI in the germline V gene. The ends lost 0 bases at V and 5 bases at J; junction bases unmatched: 5. The CDR3 loop spans 15 amino acids. The CDR3 region has the DNA TGTGCCAGCTCACCACCACAGGGGGTAGGGACTGAAGCTTTCTTT. Translated: CASSPPQGVGTEAFF. The entire variable domain, with the rest obtained from reference TRBV18 and TRBJ1-1, is as follows: NAGVMQNPRHLVRRRGQEARLRCSPMKGHSHVYWYRQLPEEGLKFMVYLQKENIIDESGMPKERFSAEFPKEGPSILRIQQVVRGDSAAYFCASSPPQGVGTEAFFGQGTRLTVV.

The CDR3 spells CASSPTGSRNTEAFF. CDR3 coding DNA: TGTGCCAGCAGTCCTACAGGGAGTCGAAACACTGAAGCTTTCTTT. V and J are TRBV6-5 and TRBJ1-1, with D perhaps TRBD1 (6 bases). V was cut by 5 bases and J by 2 bases, with 15 bases left in between. Germline V gene sequence: CDR1 MNHEY, CDR2 SVGAGI. The CDR3 has 15 amino acids.

The gene calls are TRBV7-8 and TRBJ2-7, with 7 bases lining up with TRBD1. The J segment lost 6 bases and the V segment lost 1 base, leaving 6 bases of the junction unmatched. Germline V lookup: CDR1 SGHVS, CDR2 FQNEAQ. This CDR3 spans 14 amino acids. CDR3 sequence reads: CASSLGTGPLEQYF. The CDR3 DNA reads as TGTGCCAGCAGCTTAGGGACAGGCCCCCTCGAGCAGTACTTC. Drawing the rest from reference TRBV7-8 and TRBJ2-7, the complete variable domain is GAGVSQSPRYKVAKRGQDVALRCDPISGHVSLFWYQQALGQGPEFLTYFQNEAQLDKSGLPSDRFFAERPEGSVSTLKIQRTQQEDSAVYLCASSLGTGPLEQYFGPGTRLTVT.

The V and J genes are TRBV2 and TRBJ2-1, with 7 nucleotides matching TRBD1. The germline CDR1 and CDR2 sequences are SNHLY and FYNNEI. CDR3 length equals 15 residues. The junction had 6 bases not matched to a gene; V was cut back by 5 bases and J by 2 bases. Here the CDR3 DNA reads TGTGCCAGCAGTTCTCCGGGACAGACCTACAATGAGCAGTTCTTC. Its translation is CASSSPGQTYNEQFF.

This clone appeared a few times. J is TRBJ2-7 and V is TRBV7-9; D possibly corresponds to TRBD1 (6 bases). Trimming took 3 bases from V and 3 from J, leaving 12 bases between them. There are 14 residues in the CDR3. Per germline, CDR1 SEHNR and CDR2 FQNEAQ (reference sequence). In DNA, the CDR3 is TGTGCCAGCAGCTTGGCTGGGGACATCTACGAGCAGTACTTC. It translates to CASSLAGDIYEQYF.

The V and J genes are TRBV6-5 and TRBJ2-7, with D possibly TRBD1 on 6 matching bases. Germline CDR1 reads MNHEY; CDR2 reads SVGAGI. V was shortened by 5 bases and J by 2 bases, with 10 bases between the two germline ends. The CDR3 consists of 13 residues. CDR3 coding DNA: TGTGCCAGCAGTCCCCGGACAGCCTACGAGCAGTACTTC. Translation gives CASSPRTAYEQYF.

This clone was observed once. The V and J genes are TRBV6-5 and TRBJ1-1, with D possibly being TRBD1 (5 bases). Germline V gene data show CDR1 as MNHEY and CDR2 as SVGAGI. Trimming removed 6 bases from V and 7 bases from J, with 15 bases in between. The CDR3 has 13 amino acids. CDR3 protein: CASRDRQYLEAFF. The CDR3 DNA sequence: TGTGCCAGCAGGGACCGACAGTACCTTGAAGCTTTCTTT.

This sequence joins TRBV5-4 and TRBJ1-4; no definite D call. CDR3 length equals 14 residues. V was cut by 4 bases and J by 0 bases, with 7 bases left in between. Germline CDR1 and CDR2: SGHNT and YYREEE (reference sequence). CDR3 sequence reads: CASSAGATNEKLFF. The CDR3 DNA is TGTGCCAGCAGCGCCGGGGCAACTAATGAAAAACTGTTTTTT.

This chain joins TRBV7-6 and TRBJ2-5; TRBD2 matches 13 bases. Trimming cost V 5 bases and J 4 bases; bases outside gene matches: 4. This CDR3 region has 15 residues. Germline values: CDR1 SGHVS, CDR2 FNYEAQ. The CDR3 region is CASSLGTSGVETQYF. In DNA form, the CDR3 reads TGTGCCAGCAGCCTCGGGACTAGCGGGGTAGAGACCCAGTACTTC. Using reference TRBV7-6 and TRBJ2-5 for the parts outside the CDR3, the full variable domain is GAGVSQSPRYKVTKRGQDVALRCDPISGHVSLYWYRQALGQGPEFLTYFNYEAQQDKSGLPNDRFSAERPEGSISTLTIQRTEQRDSAMYRCASSLGTSGVETQYFGPGTRLLVL.

The chain couples TRBV29-1 to TRBJ1-1; tentative D call: TRBD1 (5 bases). Per the germline V gene, CDR1 is SQVTM and CDR2 is ANQGSEA. V was clipped by 0 bases and J by 5 bases, with 10 bases between them. The CDR3 totals 13 residues. The CDR3 DNA follows: TGCAGCGTTGAAGAACAGGAAGGAACTGAAGCTTTCTTT. Residues: CSVEEQEGTEAFF.

CDR3 bases: TGTGCCAGCAGCTTATATGGACTGGGGAACACTGAAGCTTTCTTT. The encoded protein is CASSLYGLGNTEAFF. The J gene is TRBJ1-1, the V gene TRBV7-2; no definite D call. CDR3 length: 15 amino acids. The V gene's germline CDR1 is SGHTA and CDR2 FQGNSA. Trimming stripped 2 bases from V and 1 base from J, with 11 bases between.

The chain is built from TRBV7-2 and TRBJ1-2; 8 positions agree with TRBD1. Per the germline V gene, CDR1 is SGHTA and CDR2 is FQGNSA. The ends lost 1 base at V and 3 bases at J; junction bases unmatched: 7. This CDR3 contains 16 residues. The CDR3 region has the DNA TGTGCCAGCAGCTTAGTCGCCGGACAGGGAGACTATGGCTACACCTTC. Translation: CASSLVAGQGDYGYTF. Together with reference TRBV7-2 and TRBJ1-2, the CDR3 gives the full variable domain: GAGVSQSPSNKVTEKGKDVELRCDPISGHTALYWYRQSLGQGLEFLIYFQGNSAPDKSGLPSDRFSAERTGGSVSTLTIQRTQQEDSAVYLCASSLVAGQGDYGYTFGSGTRLTVV.

The genes are TRBV28 and TRBJ1-1; D not certain. Germline-derived CDR1 and CDR2 are MDHEN and SYDVKM. The V end was cut by 9 bases, the J end by 2 bases, with 16 bases between. The CDR3 consists of 14 residues. The CDR3 sequence is CASRRMGLNTEAFF. Here the CDR3 DNA reads TGTGCCAGTAGGAGGATGGGCCTCAACACTGAAGCTTTCTTT.